This entry lists 15 T cell receptor beta chains sequenced from one sample in a study of shared clonotypes between healthy human individuals. TCRdb's table, derived via immunoSEQ multiplex PCR, lists solely in-frame clones and lacks some. The sample includes about 2.3 million clones, 90% to 95% of them seen just once. The sequenced sample was naive CD4+ T cells from PBMCs. Subset specified: CD45RA+ positively selected. These TCRs come from a man aged 18 to 35 in good health. Some clones in this sample may be carry-over from other donors' samples.

The J gene is TRBJ2-1, the V gene TRBV7-2, with 7 bases fitting TRBD1. Germline-derived CDR1 and CDR2 are SGHTA and FQGNSA. V lost 6 bases to trimming and J lost 3 bases; unmatched junction nucleotides: 8. The CDR3 is made up of 15 amino acids. CDR3 DNA: TGTGCCAGCAGTTTGACCGGGACAGTCTACAATGAGCAGTTCTTC. It encodes CASSLTGTVYNEQFF.

This chain links TRBV2 with TRBJ2-7; TRBD1 matches 10 bases. The CDR3 is 14 amino acids. V lost 7 bases and J lost 5; bases outside the gene matches: 8. Germline V CDR1 and CDR2: SNHLY, FYNNEI. This CDR3 reads CASKADRGIDEQYF. CDR3 in DNA: TGTGCCAGCAAAGCGGACAGGGGGATAGACGAGCAGTACTTC.

The chain is built from TRBV6-1 and TRBJ2-6, with TRBD1 identical over 8 bases. CDR1 MNHNS and CDR2 SASEGT come from the germline V gene. V trimming: 1 base; J trimming: 4 bases; junction bases outside the gene matches: 12. The CDR3 is 19 amino acids. In DNA form, the CDR3 reads TGTGCCAGCAGTGAAGGCGGGACAGGACTCCCCTCCGGGGCCAACGTCCTGACTTTC. Its protein product is CASSEGGTGLPSGANVLTF.

The rearrangement links TRBV11-2 to TRBJ2-2, with D perhaps matching TRBD1 (5 bases). The CDR3 contains 14 residues. The V end lost 5 bases, the J end lost 5 bases, and 12 bases lay between the germline ends. CDR1 SGHAT and CDR2 FQNNGV come from the germline V gene. The chain's CDR3 is CASSPPRGTGELFF. The CDR3 DNA reads TGTGCCAGCAGCCCTCCAAGGGGTACCGGGGAGCTGTTTTTT. The full variable domain, with the rest looked up from reference TRBV11-2 and TRBJ2-2, is EAGVAQSPRYKIIEKRQSVAFWCNPISGHATLYWYQQILGQGPKLLIQFQNNGVVDDSQLPKDRFSAERLKGVDSTLKIQPAKLEDSAVYLCASSPPRGTGELFFGEGSRLTVL.

The chain carries TRBV11-2 and TRBJ2-1; possibly TRBD1 for D (5 bases). V lost 5 bases and J lost 4, with 12 bases in between. CDR1 SGHAT and CDR2 FQNNGV come from the germline V gene. This CDR3 is 14 amino acids long. Here the CDR3 DNA reads TGTGCCAGCAGCCTTCAGGGTCTATACAATGAGCAGTTCTTC. It specifies CASSLQGLYNEQFF.

This clone was seen a single time. V and J are TRBV10-3 and TRBJ2-5; 11 bases are shared with TRBD2. J was trimmed by 4 bases and V by 4 bases; bases with no gene match: 5. The CDR3 is 15 residues long. Per the germline V gene, CDR1 is ENHRY and CDR2 is SYGVKD. CDR3 DNA: TGTGCCATCAGTGGAATAGCGGGAGGGAGAGAGACCCAGTACTTC. It encodes CAISGIAGGRETQYF.

The chain combines TRBV19 with TRBJ1-2; 8 nucleotides line up with TRBD1. The V and J ends lost 7 bases and 4 bases, in that order; junction bases with no gene match: 14. The CDR3 extends over 16 amino acids. Per the germline V gene, CDR1 is LNHDA and CDR2 is SQIVND (reference sequence). The CDR3 region has the DNA TGTGCCAGTATCGACCCCCGGACAGGGAAGGGCTATGGCTACACCTTC. Its translation: CASIDPRTGKGYGYTF.

CDR3: CASSLGVAGGQGEKLFF. DNA of the CDR3: TGTGCCAGCAGTTTGGGGGTCGCGGGAGGGCAAGGAGAAAAACTGTTTTTT. V gene TRBV28 combines with J gene TRBJ1-4, with D perhaps TRBD1 (5 bases). V lost 3 bases and J lost 8, with 22 bases in between. Germline CDR1 is MDHEN and CDR2 is SYDVKM. This CDR3 has 17 residues. Filled out from reference TRBV28 and TRBJ1-4, the complete variable domain reads DVKVTQSSRYLVKRTGEKVFLECVQDMDHENMFWYRQDPGLGLRLIYFSYDVKMKEKGDIPEGYSVSREKKERFSLILESASTNQTSMYLCASSLGVAGGQGEKLFFGSGTQLSVL.

The J gene is TRBJ2-5, the V gene TRBV5-1, with 11 positions matching TRBD2. Per the germline V gene, CDR1 is SGHRS and CDR2 is YFSETQ. Trimming took 7 bases from V and 0 from J; bases not matched to a gene: 5. The CDR3 covers 15 residues. CDR3 residues: CASGPLAGDQETQYF. The DNA for the CDR3 is TGCGCCAGCGGACCACTAGCGGGAGACCAAGAGACCCAGTACTTC.

This chain joins TRBV7-2 and TRBJ2-7; TRBD2 agrees at 10 bases. This CDR3 is 15 amino acids long. V trimming: 5 bases; J trimming: 7 bases; junction bases outside the gene matches: 11. CDR1 SGHTA and CDR2 FQGNSA come from the germline V gene. The CDR3 protein is CASSPRTSGVMEQYF. The CDR3 nucleotides read TGTGCCAGCAGCCCCCGGACTAGCGGAGTTATGGAGCAGTACTTC.

This sequence joins TRBV7-3 and TRBJ2-5; 8 bases are shared with TRBD1. Trimming removed 2 bases from V and 5 bases from J; junction bases left unmatched: 10. CDR1 and CDR2 from the germline V gene are SGHTA and FQGTGA. The length of the CDR3 is 16 residues. CDR3 coding DNA: TGTGCCAGCAGCTTACGGGGCGCAGGGGGCCGGGAGACCCAGTACTTC. Translated, it gives CASSLRGAGGRETQYF.

On this clone itself: Other nucleotide sequences in the sample specify the same CDR3. V is TRBV11-2 and J is TRBJ2-1; 11 nucleotides align to TRBD2. V was pared by 3 bases and J by 8 bases, with 3 bases of the junction left unmatched. Germline CDR1 reads SGHAT; CDR2 reads FQNNGV. The CDR3 spans 14 residues. CDR3 sequence reads: CASSFTSGSDEQFF. The CDR3 DNA reads TGTGCCAGCAGCTTCACTAGCGGGAGTGATGAGCAGTTCTTC.

The chain employs TRBV29-1 and TRBJ1-3; tentatively, D is TRBD1 (5 bases). The V gene lost 5 bases and the J gene lost 0 bases, with 14 bases spanning the gap. Germline V lookup: CDR1 SQVTM, CDR2 ANQGSEA. The length of the CDR3 is 15 residues. The CDR3 sequence is CSVLLGVSSGNTIYF. In DNA form, the CDR3 reads TGCAGCGTTCTTCTGGGGGTTAGCTCTGGAAACACCATATATTTT.

CDR3 bases: TGTGCCATCAGTGACCAAGGTCGCGCAGGGGCCCAAGAGACCCAGTACTTC. Protein product: CAISDQGRAGAQETQYF. The chain is built from TRBV10-3 and TRBJ2-5; maybe TRBD1 (6 bases). The ends were cut back, 3 bases at V and 1 base at J, with 18 bases in the middle. The germline V gene has CDR1 ENHRY and CDR2 SYGVKD. This CDR3 region has 17 residues.

The CDR3 coding sequence is TGTGCCAGCAGTTCCTCCCGCCTAGCGGGAGGCAATGAGCAGTTCTTC. It codes for CASSSSRLAGGNEQFF. The rearrangement joins TRBV28 to TRBJ2-1, with TRBD2 identical over 11 bases. The CDR3 totals 16 residues. Germline V CDR1 and CDR2: MDHEN, SYDVKM. V shed 4 bases, J shed 6 bases, and the junction held 8 bases outside the gene matches.